The entry that follows covers one T cell receptor (beta chain) sequence. Germline CDR1 SGHTA, CDR2 FQGNSA. Losses at the gene ends were 5 bases for V and 4 bases for J; bases not matched to a gene: 8. The CDR3 length is 16 residues. These data belong to a study of blood T cell repertoires in COVID-19. Study as a whole: Specimens from acute and convalescent COVID-19 originated in the United States, Italy and Spain. Sample material is recorded as cDNA or gDNA derived from T cells, B-cell-depleted T cells, or PBMCs.

Source study methods: It was from reference gene primer amplification that nucleated cell counts were estimated. Data came from immunoSEQ multiplex PCR; TCRdb stores just in-frame clones and leaves some out. The V and J calls and clone size were taken over from that table, and D and trimming were inferred from the DNA. This sample has about 98,000 clones; around 75% occur once, and the top ten carry roughly 24%. Sequencing was performed on peripheral blood. The sequence was obtained from a man between 70 and 80 years old with acute or convalescent COVID-19. The chain uses TRBV7-2 and TRBJ2-7, with 13 nucleotides matching TRBD2. The CDR3 DNA reads TGTGCCAGCAGCCCTTTGACTAGCGGGAGGAATTACGAGCAGTACTTC. Amino acid sequence: CASSPLTSGRNYEQYF.